This T cell receptor (beta chain) was captured by sequencing in a study of CD8 T cells in Susac syndrome. Study background: Sequencing included Susac syndrome patients, roughly six of them with active disease and roughly eight in remission.

Reverse transcription of roughly 0.5 to 1 ug RNA was carried out with random hexamers. The CDR3 of TCR beta was amplified by immunoSEQ multiplex PCR across 54 Vbeta and 13 Jbeta. TCRdb called the immunoSEQ multiplex PCR reads again in MiXCR, with one record for every CDR3 protein. The sample records some 200,000 distinct CDR3 sequences, approximately 94% being singletons. Negative isolation was applied to CD8+ and CD4+ T cells, and FACS enrichment was applied to TEMRA cells. Germline lookup yields CDR1 MNHNY and CDR2 SVGAGI (reference sequence). Trimming removed 6 bases from V and 3 bases from J, with 18 bases in between. The CDR3 is 15 amino acids.

The sample comprised CD4+ T cells from PBMCs. The source is a human donor with Susac syndrome. The chain recombines TRBV6-6 with TRBJ2-7, with D perhaps assigned TRBD1 or TRBD2 (6 bases each). The CDR3 DNA is TGTGCCAGCAGCCCCAGTTGGGGGGCCGGCTACGAGCAGTACTTC. It yields the protein CASSPSWGAGYEQYF.